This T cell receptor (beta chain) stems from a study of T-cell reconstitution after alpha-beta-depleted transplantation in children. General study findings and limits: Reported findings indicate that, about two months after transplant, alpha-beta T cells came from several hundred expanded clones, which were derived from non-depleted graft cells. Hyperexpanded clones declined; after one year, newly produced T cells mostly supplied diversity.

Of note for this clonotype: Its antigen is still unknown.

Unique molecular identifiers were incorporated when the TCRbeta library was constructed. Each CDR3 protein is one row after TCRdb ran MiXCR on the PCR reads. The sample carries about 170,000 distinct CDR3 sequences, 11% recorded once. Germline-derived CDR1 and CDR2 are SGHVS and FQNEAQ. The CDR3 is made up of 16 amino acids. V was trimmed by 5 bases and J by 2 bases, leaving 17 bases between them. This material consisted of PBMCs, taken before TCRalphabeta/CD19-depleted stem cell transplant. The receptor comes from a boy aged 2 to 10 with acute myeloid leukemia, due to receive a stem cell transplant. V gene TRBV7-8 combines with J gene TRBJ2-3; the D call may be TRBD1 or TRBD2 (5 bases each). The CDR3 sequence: CASSPYRDRNTDTQYF. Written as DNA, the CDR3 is TGTGCCAGCAGCCCGTACCGGGACCGAAACACAGATACGCAGTATTTT. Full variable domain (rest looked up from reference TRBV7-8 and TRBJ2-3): GAGVSQSPRYKVAKRGQDVALRCDPISGHVSLFWYQQALGQGPEFLTYFQNEAQLDKSGLPSDRFFAERPEGSVSTLKIQRTQQEDSAVYLCASSPYRDRNTDTQYFGPGTRLTVL.